The clone carrying this T cell receptor (beta chain) has ten or more counts. This record belongs to a study of T cells in Graves' hyperthyroidism and ophthalmopathy. TCR beta CDR3 region amplification was performed from RNA transcripts. HTBI primers were the set used in a first-round RT-PCR of the TCR CDR3. Via MiXCR, TCRdb re-called the multiplex PCR reads, giving one row per CDR3 protein. The repertoire consists of approximately 610,000 distinct CDR3 sequences, with approximately 15% occurring once and the leading ten covering around 4.5%. Patients affected by ophthalmopathy presented a Clinical Activity Score of at least 3, a NOSPECS grade of at least 4, and disease duration below 3 months. Patients were excluded because of uncontrolled infection, other autoimmune disease, pregnancy or lactation. Every diagnosis used clinical symptoms, serum thyroxine and TRAb, thyroid ultrasound and orbital computed tomography.

The clonotype originates from a woman aged 40 to 50 with Graves' ophthalmopathy. The source material was blood.

CDR3 loop: CASSLSLGAYEQYF. DNA of the CDR3: TGTGCCAGCAGTTTAAGTCTCGGCGCCTACGAGCAGTACTTC. This chain links TRBV28 with TRBJ2-7; D is ambiguous. Germline lookup yields CDR1 MDHEN and CDR2 SYDVKM. Deletions cut 2 bases from V and 2 bases from J, with 10 bases between. The CDR3 extends over 14 amino acids.